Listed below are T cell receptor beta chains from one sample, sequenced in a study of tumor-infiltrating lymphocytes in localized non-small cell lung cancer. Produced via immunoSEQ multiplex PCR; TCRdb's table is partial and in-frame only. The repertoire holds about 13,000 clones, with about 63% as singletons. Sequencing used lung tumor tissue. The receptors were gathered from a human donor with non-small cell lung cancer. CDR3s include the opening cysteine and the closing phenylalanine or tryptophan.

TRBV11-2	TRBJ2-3	CASSFREITSTDTQYF
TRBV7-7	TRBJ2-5	CASSLALAEGTQYF
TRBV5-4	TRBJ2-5	CASSSGGGQETQYF
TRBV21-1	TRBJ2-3	CASSLPPGPFNTLTDTQYF
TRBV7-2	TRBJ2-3	CASSPGLAGASTDTQYF
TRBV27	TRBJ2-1	CASTFDHPSYNEQFF
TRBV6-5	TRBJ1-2	CASSESRGGYGYTF
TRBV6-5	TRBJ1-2	CASTDGGAWGYTF
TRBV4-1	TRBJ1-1	CASSQSWNTEAFF
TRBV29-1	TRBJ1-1	CSVDIGTNTEAFF
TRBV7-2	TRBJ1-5	CASSLPGTGARPQHF
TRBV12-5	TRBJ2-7	CASGLGQTAGEQYF
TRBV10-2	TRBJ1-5	CASSEETGLRPQHF
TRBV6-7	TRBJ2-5	CASSPRWGLAQETQYF
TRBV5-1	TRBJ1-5	CASSLAGDQPQHF
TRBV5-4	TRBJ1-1	CASSQTSGTGGTEAFF
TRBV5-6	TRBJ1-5	CASSLFFSGLSNQPQHF
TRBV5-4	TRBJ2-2	CASSPGTSGGRTTGELFF